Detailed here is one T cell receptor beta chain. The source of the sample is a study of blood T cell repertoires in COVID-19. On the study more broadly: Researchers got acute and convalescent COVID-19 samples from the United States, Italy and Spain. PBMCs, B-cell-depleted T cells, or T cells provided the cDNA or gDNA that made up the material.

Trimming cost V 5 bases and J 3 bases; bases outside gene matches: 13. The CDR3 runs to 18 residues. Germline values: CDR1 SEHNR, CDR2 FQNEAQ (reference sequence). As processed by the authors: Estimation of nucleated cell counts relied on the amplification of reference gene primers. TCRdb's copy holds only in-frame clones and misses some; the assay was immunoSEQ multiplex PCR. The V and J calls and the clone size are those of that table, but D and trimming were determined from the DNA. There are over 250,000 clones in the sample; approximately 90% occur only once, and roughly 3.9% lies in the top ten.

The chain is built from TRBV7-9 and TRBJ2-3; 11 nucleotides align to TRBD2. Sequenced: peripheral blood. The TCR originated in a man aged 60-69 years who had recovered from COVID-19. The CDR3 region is CASSQTPGLAVRTDTQYF. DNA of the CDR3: TGTGCCAGCAGCCAGACGCCGGGACTAGCGGTACGAACAGATACGCAGTATTTT. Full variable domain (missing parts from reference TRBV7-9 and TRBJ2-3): DTGVSQNPRHKITKRGQNVTFRCDPISEHNRLYWYRQTLGQGPEFLTYFQNEAQLEKSRLLSDRFSAERPKGSFSTLEIQRTEQGDSAMYLCASSQTPGLAVRTDTQYFGPGTRLTVL.